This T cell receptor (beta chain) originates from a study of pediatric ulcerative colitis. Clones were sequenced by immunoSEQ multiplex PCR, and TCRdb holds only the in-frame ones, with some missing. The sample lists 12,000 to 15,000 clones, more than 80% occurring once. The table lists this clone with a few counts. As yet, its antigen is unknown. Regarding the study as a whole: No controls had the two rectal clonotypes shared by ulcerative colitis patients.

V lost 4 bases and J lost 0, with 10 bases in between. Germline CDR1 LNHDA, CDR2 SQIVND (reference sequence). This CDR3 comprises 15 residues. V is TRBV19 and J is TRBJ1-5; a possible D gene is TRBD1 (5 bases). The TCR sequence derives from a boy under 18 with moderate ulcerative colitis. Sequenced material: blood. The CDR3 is CASSRAGHSNQPQHF. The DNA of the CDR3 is TGTGCCAGTAGTAGGGCAGGGCATAGCAATCAGCCCCAGCATTTT.